This T cell receptor beta chain appears in the sequencing data of a study of T cells after yellow fever vaccination. Overall study findings and caveats: Detected again after the booster were most primary-vaccination clones, at nearly 97% CD4 and about 90% CD8.

As for this clonotype: Its antigen is not known.

The ends were cut back, 3 bases at V and 6 bases at J, with 17 bases in the middle. This CDR3 contains 15 residues. Germline-derived CDR1 and CDR2 are ENHRY and SYGVKD. TCR cDNA, made by 5'RACE template switching, carried an added universal primer site and UMIs. MiXCR, run by TCRdb on the 5' RACE reads, gives a single entry per CDR3 protein. This table has 250,000 to 300,000 distinct CDR3 sequences, 10% to 15% appearing once. The sequencing used CD4+ T cells sorted from PBMCs, collected 45 days after the yellow fever booster vaccination. The rearrangement joins TRBV10-3 to TRBJ2-5; the D gene is possibly TRBD1 (6 bases). The TCR was taken from a man aged 30-40 years who received the YFV17D yellow fever vaccine. CDR3 sequence: CAISDSGPGEKTQYF. The CDR3 DNA reads as TGTGCCATCAGTGATAGTGGACCAGGGGAAAAGACCCAGTACTTC.